The 28 T cell receptor beta chains below all came from one sample that was sequenced in a study of blood T cell repertoires in COVID-19. The data were produced by immunoSEQ multiplex PCR, yet TCRdb's version contains in-frame clones alone and is incomplete. Here the sample spans 150,000 to 200,000 clones, over 80% being singletons. What was sequenced was PBMCs or T cells enriched from blood (not recorded which). These receptors all come from a man in his sixties or seventies who had been exposed to COVID-19.

A few counts support this clone. The V and J genes are TRBV28 and TRBJ2-1, with D perhaps matching TRBD2 (6 bases). The CDR3 is made up of 14 amino acids. Germline loops: CDR1 MDHEN, CDR2 SYDVKM. V was pared by 7 bases and J by 5 bases, with 15 bases between. Here the CDR3 DNA reads TGTGCCAGCACCATGGCTAGCGCAAACAATGAGCAGTTCTTC. This sequence encodes CASTMASANNEQFF.

The V and J genes are TRBV28 and TRBJ2-1, with TRBD1 matching 8 bases. Germline V lookup: CDR1 MDHEN, CDR2 SYDVKM. J gave up 5 bases and V 4 bases, and 7 bases lay outside the gene matches. The CDR3 has 15 amino acids. CDR3 region: CASSSGGTGNNEQFF. CDR3 DNA sequence: TGTGCCAGCAGTTCAGGCGGGACAGGAAACAATGAGCAGTTCTTC.

The V gene is TRBV15, the J gene TRBJ2-6, with 8 bases fitting TRBD2. CDR1 LNHNV and CDR2 YYDKDF come from the germline V gene (reference sequence). This CDR3 spans 16 amino acids. The V segment lost 6 bases and the J segment 0 bases; nucleotides outside the gene matches: 4. CDR3 nucleotides: TGTGCCACCAGTAGCGGGATCTACTCTGGGGCCAACGTCCTGACTTTC. Translation gives CATSSGIYSGANVLTF.

In this sample, this clone turned up once. The rearrangement joins TRBV7-9 to TRBJ2-4; no clear D. V was clipped by 2 bases and J by 1 base, with 6 bases between them. The CDR3 runs to 14 residues. Looked up from germline, CDR1 is SEHNR and CDR2 is FQNEAQ (reference sequence). CDR3 residues: CASSLPVAKNIQYF. The CDR3 nucleotides read TGTGCCAGCAGCTTACCTGTTGCCAAAAACATTCAGTACTTC.

This chain links TRBV7-2 with TRBJ2-3; TRBD1 agrees at 7 bases. The CDR3 extends over 15 amino acids. Trimming cost V 5 bases and J 5 bases; bases outside gene matches: 10. The V gene's germline CDR1 is SGHTA and CDR2 FQGNSA. CDR3 nucleotide sequence: TGTGCCAGCAGCATCGACAGGGCCCTCAGAGATACGCAGTATTTT. Its protein product is CASSIDRALRDTQYF.

J is TRBJ2-1 and V is TRBV28; D may be TRBD1 (5 bases). This CDR3 region has 13 residues. V was pared by 6 bases and J by 13 bases, with 19 bases between. The germline V gene encodes CDR1 MDHEN and CDR2 SYDVKM. CDR3 sequence reads: CASRPMGKGNQFF. In nucleotides, the CDR3 is TGTGCCAGCAGGCCCATGGGTAAGGGGAACCAGTTCTTC. Complete variable domain (other parts from reference TRBV28 and TRBJ2-1): DVKVTQSSRYLVKRTGEKVFLECVQDMDHENMFWYRQDPGLGLRLIYFSYDVKMKEKGDIPEGYSVSREKKERFSLILESASTNQTSMYLCASRPMGKGNQFFGPGTRLTVL.

The gene calls are TRBV7-2 and TRBJ1-3; perhaps TRBD1 as D (6 bases). This CDR3 is 15 amino acids long. CDR1 SGHTA and CDR2 FQGNSA come from the germline V gene. V shed 5 bases and J shed 4 bases, with 15 bases lying between them. This chain's CDR3 is CASSLGAGRGNTIYF. CDR3 DNA: TGTGCCAGCAGCCTGGGGGCCGGAAGAGGAAACACCATATATTTT.

The chain recombines TRBV5-1 with TRBJ2-7; 8 bases align to TRBD1. Per the germline V gene, CDR1 is SGHRS and CDR2 is YFSETQ. This CDR3 is 13 amino acids long. J gave up 6 bases and V 6 bases, and 8 bases lay outside the gene matches. CDR3 region: CASNPAGGREQYF. DNA for the CDR3: TGCGCCAGCAACCCCGCAGGGGGCCGCGAGCAGTACTTC.

This clone was seen only once. This chain links TRBV18 with TRBJ1-3; D gene uncertain. In germline, CDR1 is KGHSH, CDR2 LQKENI. The CDR3 length is 15 residues. The V and J ends lost 0 bases and 0 bases respectively, with 6 bases between them. CDR3 in amino acids: CASSPPLSSGNTIYF. The CDR3 DNA follows: TGTGCCAGCTCACCACCGTTGAGCTCTGGAAACACCATATATTTT. Using reference TRBV18 and TRBJ1-3 for the parts outside the CDR3, the full variable domain is NAGVMQNPRHLVRRRGQEARLRCSPMKGHSHVYWYRQLPEEGLKFMVYLQKENIIDESGMPKERFSAEFPKEGPSILRIQQVVRGDSAAYFCASSPPLSSGNTIYFGEGSWLTVV.

This clone was seen a few times. The chain is built from TRBV3-1 (or the pseudogene TRBV3-2) and TRBJ1-2; the D is unclear. This CDR3 contains 14 residues. Germline CDR1 and CDR2: LGHDT and YNNKEL (reference sequence). The ends were cut back, 3 bases at V and 7 bases at J, with 15 bases in the middle. As DNA, the CDR3 is TGTGCCAGCAGCCACTTCGGGGAGGCGGGTGGCTACACCTTC. Translating gives CASSHFGEAGGYTF.

V gene TRBV5-4 combines with J gene TRBJ2-1; D is unclear. V was shortened by 2 bases and J by 0 bases, with 15 bases between the two germline ends. In germline, CDR1 is SGHNT, CDR2 YYREEE (reference sequence). The CDR3 consists of 17 residues. This CDR3 reads CASSLTVAVRSYNEQFF. CDR3 DNA: TGTGCCAGCAGCTTAACTGTCGCGGTTCGCTCCTACAATGAGCAGTTCTTC.

The chain employs TRBV5-4 and TRBJ1-1, with a weak D call TRBD1 (5 bases). The germline CDR1 and CDR2 sequences are SGHNT and YYREEE (reference sequence). Deletions cut 4 bases from V and 1 base from J, with 14 bases between. The CDR3 consists of 15 residues. This CDR3 reads CASSASRGQNTEAFF. In DNA form, the CDR3 reads TGTGCCAGCAGCGCCTCAAGGGGCCAGAACACTGAAGCTTTCTTT. The full variable domain, completed using reference TRBV5-4 and TRBJ1-1, is ETGVTQSPTHLIKTRGQQVTLRCSSQSGHNTVSWYQQALGQGPQFIFQYYREEENGRGNFPPRFSGLQFPNYSSELNVNALELDDSALYLCASSASRGQNTEAFFGQGTRLTVV.

The chain is built from TRBV9 and TRBJ2-1; 10 bases are a match to TRBD2. V was pared by 0 bases and J by 9 bases, with 12 bases of the junction left unmatched. The germline V gene has CDR1 SGDLS and CDR2 YYNGEE. The CDR3 length is 17 residues. CDR3 amino acids: CASSVEIAGGPAGEQFF. The DNA for the CDR3 is TGTGCCAGCAGCGTAGAAATAGCGGGAGGCCCTGCCGGTGAGCAGTTCTTC.

The chain uses TRBV28 and TRBJ1-2; TRBD1 matches at 7 bases. This CDR3 is built from 14 residues. The V and J ends lost 6 bases and 3 bases, in that order; junction bases with no gene match: 7. In germline, CDR1 is MDHEN, CDR2 SYDVKM. The CDR3 loop is CASSSGGPYYGYTF. The CDR3 DNA sequence: TGTGCCAGCAGCTCAGGGGGGCCTTACTATGGCTACACCTTC.

The V gene is TRBV6-6, the J gene TRBJ1-5, with a weak D call TRBD1 (5 bases). The germline CDR1 and CDR2 sequences are MNHNY and SVGAGI (reference sequence). The CDR3 is made up of 15 amino acids. The V and J ends lost 6 bases and 4 bases respectively, with 16 bases between them. The CDR3 reads CASSPGQGKNQPQHF. CDR3 coding DNA: TGTGCCAGCAGCCCCGGGCAGGGTAAGAATCAGCCCCAGCATTTT.

This clone has only one observation. The rearrangement joins TRBV13 to TRBJ2-7; 10 bases line up with TRBD1. After removal of 4 bases from V and 2 bases from J, the junction contained 2 bases not matched to a gene. This CDR3 is built from 14 residues. Germline V CDR1 and CDR2: PRHDT, FYEKMQ (reference sequence). CDR3 in amino acids: CASSSDRGAYEQYF. DNA of the CDR3: TGTGCCAGCAGCTCGGACAGGGGGGCCTACGAGCAGTACTTC.

This clone was seen once. The gene calls are TRBV18 and TRBJ2-5, with 12 bases identical to TRBD2. Germline assignment: CDR1 KGHSH and CDR2 LQKENI. Trimming at V came to 0 bases and at J to 5 bases, leaving 4 bases not matched to a gene. CDR3 length equals 16 residues. The CDR3 is CASSPPGLAGGETQYF. The CDR3 DNA reads TGTGCCAGCTCACCACCGGGACTAGCGGGTGGGGAGACCCAGTACTTC.

V usage is TRBV18 and J usage is TRBJ1-2; D is perhaps TRBD1 (6 bases). Trimming removed 6 bases at V and 8 bases at J, with 22 bases between. Germline-derived CDR1 and CDR2 are KGHSH and LQKENI. CDR3 length equals 15 residues. DNA for the CDR3: TGTGCCAGCTCCCGGACAGCGGATATTGTTGAGGGCTACACCTTC. Its translation: CASSRTADIVEGYTF.

The rearrangement joins TRBV18 to TRBJ2-1; D is perhaps TRBD2 (6 bases). V shed 1 base and J shed 8 bases, with 15 bases lying between them. The CDR3 has 15 amino acids. CDR1 and CDR2 from the germline V gene are KGHSH and LQKENI. The CDR3 region is CASSPRLVLRDEQFF. The CDR3 DNA follows: TGTGCCAGCTCACCACGACTAGTGCTCAGAGATGAGCAGTTCTTC.

The rearrangement joins TRBV7-8 to TRBJ2-1, with D possibly being TRBD1 (5 bases). The CDR3 runs to 14 residues. CDR1 SGHVS and CDR2 FQNEAQ come from the germline V gene. V lost 6 bases to trimming and J lost 6 bases, with 15 bases between them. The CDR3, as DNA: TGTGCCAGCAGGGGGCGCGTGGGTAGCAATGAGCAGTTCTTC. The encoded protein is CASRGRVGSNEQFF.

In regard to this clone: Other nucleotide sequences in the sample specify the same CDR3. This chain uses TRBV19 with TRBJ1-2; the D gene is possibly TRBD1 (6 bases). Germline CDR1 reads LNHDA; CDR2 reads SQIVND (reference sequence). V gave up 6 bases and J gave up 8 bases, with 16 bases separating them. This CDR3 comprises 13 residues. CDR3 nucleotide sequence: TGTGCCAGTAGCCCTACAGGGACGTACGGCTACACCTTC. Residues: CASSPTGTYGYTF.

This clone was detected only a few times. This chain connects TRBV29-1 to TRBJ1-2, with D tentatively TRBD1 (6 bases). Trimming took off 3 bases at V and 2 bases at J, with 13 bases between the two ends. This CDR3 contains 14 residues. Per the germline V gene, CDR1 is SQVTM and CDR2 is ANQGSEA. The CDR3 nucleotides read TGCAGCGTTGATTCGTCAGGGGCAAACTATGGCTACACCTTC. Translated: CSVDSSGANYGYTF.

The genes are TRBV5-1 and TRBJ2-7; 8 bases align to TRBD1. The CDR3 has 17 amino acids. Germline V gene data show CDR1 as SGHRS and CDR2 as YFSETQ. The trim removed 0 bases at V and 1 base at J, leaving 9 bases unmatched. The CDR3 loop reads CASSLVPTGTGSYEQYF. The CDR3 DNA reads TGCGCCAGCAGCTTGGTCCCTACCGGGACAGGATCCTACGAGCAGTACTTC. The full variable domain, with the rest looked up from reference TRBV5-1 and TRBJ2-7, is KAGVTQTPRYLIKTRGQQVTLSCSPISGHRSVSWYQQTPGQGLQFLFEYFSETQRNKGNFPGRFSGRQFSNSRSEMNVSTLELGDSALYLCASSLVPTGTGSYEQYFGPGTRLTVT.

The gene calls are TRBV6-5 and TRBJ2-3, with 10 bases aligning to TRBD2. The V gene's germline CDR1 is MNHEY and CDR2 SVGAGI. The length of the CDR3 is 16 residues. V was pared by 4 bases and J by 10 bases, with 14 bases of the junction left unmatched. CDR3 sequence: CASSSTWNSGGFPQYF. In DNA, the CDR3 is TGTGCCAGCAGTTCAACTTGGAATAGCGGGGGGTTTCCGCAGTATTTT.

The rearrangement links TRBV5-1 to TRBJ2-7; D gene ambiguous. Germline V lookup: CDR1 SGHRS, CDR2 YFSETQ. With 0 bases removed from V and 2 bases from J, the gap between germline ends came to 6 bases. CDR3 length: 13 amino acids. The CDR3: CASSLDSTYEQYF. In DNA form, the CDR3 reads TGCGCCAGCAGCTTGGACAGCACCTACGAGCAGTACTTC.

On this clone: Other nucleotide sequences from this sample produce the same CDR3. The chain recombines TRBV27 with TRBJ2-3; weak D call: TRBD1 (5 bases). The CDR3 sequence is 14 residues long. Trimming cost V 5 bases and J 3 bases, with 12 bases left between them. Germline assignment: CDR1 MNHEY and CDR2 SMNVEV (reference sequence). CDR3 loop: CASSQGVETDTQYF. CDR3 in DNA: TGTGCCAGCAGTCAAGGGGTGGAGACAGATACGCAGTATTTT.

J is TRBJ1-2 and V is TRBV5-4; D is unclear. The CDR3 sequence is 12 residues long. Per germline, CDR1 SGHNT and CDR2 YYREEE (reference sequence). Trimming removed 7 bases from V and 6 bases from J, with 13 bases in between. Written as DNA, the CDR3 is TGTGCCAGCTCTCCCGCAGGCAATGGCTACACCTTC. This translates into CASSPAGNGYTF.

This chain connects TRBV11-2 to TRBJ2-3, with D possibly matching TRBD1 (5 bases). This CDR3 spans 16 amino acids. The germline gives CDR1 SGHAT, CDR2 FQNNGV. With 1 base removed from V and 6 bases from J, the gap between germline ends came to 17 bases. This chain's CDR3 is CASSLVAWGSSDTQYF. The CDR3 DNA follows: TGTGCCAGCAGCTTAGTGGCCTGGGGCTCAAGCGATACGCAGTATTTT.